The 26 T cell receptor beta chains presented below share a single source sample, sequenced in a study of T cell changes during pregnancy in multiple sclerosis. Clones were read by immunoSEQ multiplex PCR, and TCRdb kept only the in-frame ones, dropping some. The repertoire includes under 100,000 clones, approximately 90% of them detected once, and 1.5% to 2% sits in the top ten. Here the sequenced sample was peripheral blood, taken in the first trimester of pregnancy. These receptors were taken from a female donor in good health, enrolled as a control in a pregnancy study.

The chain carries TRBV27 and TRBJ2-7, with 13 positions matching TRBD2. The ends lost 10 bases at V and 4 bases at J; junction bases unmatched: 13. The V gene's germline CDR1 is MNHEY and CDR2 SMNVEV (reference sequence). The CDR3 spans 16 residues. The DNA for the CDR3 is TGTGCCACCGCGGGACTAGCGGGAACCTCTTTTTACGAGCAGTACTTC. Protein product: CATAGLAGTSFYEQYF.

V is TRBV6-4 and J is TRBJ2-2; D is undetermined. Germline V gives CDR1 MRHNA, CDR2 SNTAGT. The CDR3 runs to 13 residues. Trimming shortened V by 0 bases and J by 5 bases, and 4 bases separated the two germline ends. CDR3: CASSDSETGELFF. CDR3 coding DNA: TGTGCCAGCAGTGACTCGGAGACCGGGGAGCTGTTTTTT.

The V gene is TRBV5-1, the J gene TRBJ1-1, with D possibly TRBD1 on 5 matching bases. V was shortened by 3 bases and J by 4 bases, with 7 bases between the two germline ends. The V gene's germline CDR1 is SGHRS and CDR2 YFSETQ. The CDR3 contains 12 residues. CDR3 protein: CASSSQGTEAFF. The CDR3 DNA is TGCGCCAGCAGCTCCCAGGGCACTGAAGCTTTCTTT.

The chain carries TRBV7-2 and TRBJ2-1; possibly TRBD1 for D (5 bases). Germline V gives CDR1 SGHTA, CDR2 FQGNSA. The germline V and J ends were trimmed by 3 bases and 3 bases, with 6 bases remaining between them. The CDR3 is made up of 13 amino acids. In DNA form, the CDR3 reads TGTGCCAGCAGCTTCACAGGCTACAATGAGCAGTTCTTC. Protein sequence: CASSFTGYNEQFF.

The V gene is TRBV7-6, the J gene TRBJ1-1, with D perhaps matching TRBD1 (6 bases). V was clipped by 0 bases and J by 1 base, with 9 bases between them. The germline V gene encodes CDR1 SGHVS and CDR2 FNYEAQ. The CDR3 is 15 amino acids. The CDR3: CASSLAGHSNTEAFF. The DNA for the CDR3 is TGTGCCAGCAGCTTAGCGGGACACTCGAACACTGAAGCTTTCTTT.

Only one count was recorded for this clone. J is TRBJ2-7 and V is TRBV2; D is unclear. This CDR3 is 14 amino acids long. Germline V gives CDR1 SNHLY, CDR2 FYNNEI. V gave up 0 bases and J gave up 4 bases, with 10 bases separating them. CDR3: CASSEAPRVYEQYF. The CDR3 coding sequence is TGTGCCAGCAGTGAAGCGCCTCGGGTATACGAGCAGTACTTC.

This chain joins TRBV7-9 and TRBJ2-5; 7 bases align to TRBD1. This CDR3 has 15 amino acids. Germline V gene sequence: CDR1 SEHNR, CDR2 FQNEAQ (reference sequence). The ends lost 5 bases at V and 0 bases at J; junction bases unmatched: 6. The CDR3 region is CASSPGTAYQETQYF. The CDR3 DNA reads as TGTGCCAGCAGCCCTGGGACAGCGTACCAAGAGACCCAGTACTTC.

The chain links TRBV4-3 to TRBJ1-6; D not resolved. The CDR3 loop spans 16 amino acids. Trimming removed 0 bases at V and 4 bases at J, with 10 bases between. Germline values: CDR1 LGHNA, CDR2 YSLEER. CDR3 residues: CASSQETAGYNSPLHF. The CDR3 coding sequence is TGCGCCAGCAGCCAAGAAACCGCCGGGTATAATTCACCCCTCCACTTT.

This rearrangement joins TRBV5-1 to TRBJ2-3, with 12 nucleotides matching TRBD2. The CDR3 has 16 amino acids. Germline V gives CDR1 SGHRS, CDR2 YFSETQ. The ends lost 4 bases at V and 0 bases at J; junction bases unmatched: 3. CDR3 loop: CASSTSGGISTDTQYF. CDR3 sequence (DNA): TGCGCCAGCAGCACTAGCGGGGGGATTAGCACAGATACGCAGTATTTT.

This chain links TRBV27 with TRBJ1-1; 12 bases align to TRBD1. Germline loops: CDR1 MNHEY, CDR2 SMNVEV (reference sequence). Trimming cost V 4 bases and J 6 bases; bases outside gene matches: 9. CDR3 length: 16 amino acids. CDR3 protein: CASSSGDRGRNAEAFF. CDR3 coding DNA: TGTGCCAGCAGTTCAGGGGACAGGGGGCGTAACGCTGAAGCTTTCTTT.

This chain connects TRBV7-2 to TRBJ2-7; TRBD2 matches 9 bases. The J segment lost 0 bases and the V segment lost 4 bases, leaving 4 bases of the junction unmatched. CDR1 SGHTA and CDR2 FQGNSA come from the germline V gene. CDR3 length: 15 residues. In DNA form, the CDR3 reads TGTGCCAGCAGCTCAGCGGGGGGAAGCTCCTACGAGCAGTACTTC. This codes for CASSSAGGSSYEQYF.

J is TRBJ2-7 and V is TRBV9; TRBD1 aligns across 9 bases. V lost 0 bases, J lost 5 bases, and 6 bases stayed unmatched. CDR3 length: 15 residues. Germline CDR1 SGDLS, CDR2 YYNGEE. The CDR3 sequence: CASSVAGDRVHEQYF. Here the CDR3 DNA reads TGTGCCAGCAGCGTAGCAGGGGACAGGGTTCACGAGCAGTACTTC. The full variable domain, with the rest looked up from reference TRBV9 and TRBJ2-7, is DSGVTQTPKHLITATGQRVTLRCSPRSGDLSVYWYQQSLDQGLQFLIQYYNGEERAKGNILERFSAQQFPDLHSELNLSSLELGDSALYFCASSVAGDRVHEQYFGPGTRLTVT.

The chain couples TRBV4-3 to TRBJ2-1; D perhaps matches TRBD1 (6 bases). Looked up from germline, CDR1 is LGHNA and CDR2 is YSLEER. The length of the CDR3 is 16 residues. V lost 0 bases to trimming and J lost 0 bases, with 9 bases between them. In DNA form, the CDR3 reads TGCGCCAGCAGCCAAGATAGGGGGAGCTCCTACAATGAGCAGTTCTTC. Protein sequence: CASSQDRGSSYNEQFF.

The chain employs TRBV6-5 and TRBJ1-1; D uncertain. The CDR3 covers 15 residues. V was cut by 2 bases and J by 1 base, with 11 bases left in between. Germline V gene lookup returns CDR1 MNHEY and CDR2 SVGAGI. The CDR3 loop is CASSYKPPANTEAFF. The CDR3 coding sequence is TGTGCCAGCAGTTACAAGCCACCCGCGAACACTGAAGCTTTCTTT.

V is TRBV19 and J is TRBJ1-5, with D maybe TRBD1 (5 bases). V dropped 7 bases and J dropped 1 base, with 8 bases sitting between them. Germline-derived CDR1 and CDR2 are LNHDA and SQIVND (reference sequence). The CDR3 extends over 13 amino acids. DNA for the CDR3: TGTGCCAGTAAGGGGTTGAGCAATCAGCCCCAGCATTTT. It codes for CASKGLSNQPQHF.

CDR3 sequence reads: CASSQDWGTGPSYEQYF. For the CDR3, the DNA is TGCGCCAGCAGCCAAGATTGGGGGACAGGGCCTTCCTACGAGCAGTACTTC. The chain employs TRBV4-1 and TRBJ2-7; 9 bases line up with TRBD1. The V gene's germline CDR1 is MGHRA and CDR2 YSYEKL. The junction had 7 bases not matched to a gene; V was cut back by 0 bases and J by 1 base. The CDR3 has 17 residues.

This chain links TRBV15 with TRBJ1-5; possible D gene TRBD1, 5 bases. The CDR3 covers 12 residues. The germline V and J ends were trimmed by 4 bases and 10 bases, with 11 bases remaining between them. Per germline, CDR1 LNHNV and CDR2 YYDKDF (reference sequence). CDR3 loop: CATSKGIDPQHF. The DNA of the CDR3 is TGTGCCACCAGCAAGGGGATCGACCCCCAGCATTTT. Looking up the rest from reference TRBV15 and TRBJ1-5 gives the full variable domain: DAMVIQNPRYQVTQFGKPVTLSCSQTLNHNVMYWYQQKSSQAPKLLFHYYDKDFNNEADTPDNFQSRRPNTSFCFLDIRSPGLGDTAMYLCATSKGIDPQHFGDGTRLSIL.

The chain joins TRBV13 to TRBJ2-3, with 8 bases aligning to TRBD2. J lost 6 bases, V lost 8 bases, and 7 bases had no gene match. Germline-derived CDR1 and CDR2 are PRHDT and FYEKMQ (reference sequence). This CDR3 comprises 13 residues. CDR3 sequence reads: CASRGLAGDTQYF. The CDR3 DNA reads TGTGCCAGCCGCGGACTAGCCGGGGATACGCAGTATTTT.

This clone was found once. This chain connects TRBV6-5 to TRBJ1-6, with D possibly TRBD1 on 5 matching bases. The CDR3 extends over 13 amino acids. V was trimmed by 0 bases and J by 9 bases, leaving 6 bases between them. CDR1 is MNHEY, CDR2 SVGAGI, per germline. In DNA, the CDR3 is TGTGCCAGCAGTTACTCAGGGGTTTCACCCCTCCACTTT. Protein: CASSYSGVSPLHF.

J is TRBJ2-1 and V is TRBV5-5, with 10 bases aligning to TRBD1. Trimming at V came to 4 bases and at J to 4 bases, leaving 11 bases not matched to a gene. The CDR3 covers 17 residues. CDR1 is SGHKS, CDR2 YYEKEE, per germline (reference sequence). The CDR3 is CASSLAGTGVVYNEQFF. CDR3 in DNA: TGTGCCAGCAGCCTGGCCGGGACAGGGGTAGTTTACAATGAGCAGTTCTTC.

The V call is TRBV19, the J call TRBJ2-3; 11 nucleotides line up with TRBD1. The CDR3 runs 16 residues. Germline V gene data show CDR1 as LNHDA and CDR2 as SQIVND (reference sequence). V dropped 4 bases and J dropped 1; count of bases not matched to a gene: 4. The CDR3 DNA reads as TGTGCCAGTAGTACCGGGACAGGGGGTGGCACAGATACGCAGTATTTT. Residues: CASSTGTGGGTDTQYF.

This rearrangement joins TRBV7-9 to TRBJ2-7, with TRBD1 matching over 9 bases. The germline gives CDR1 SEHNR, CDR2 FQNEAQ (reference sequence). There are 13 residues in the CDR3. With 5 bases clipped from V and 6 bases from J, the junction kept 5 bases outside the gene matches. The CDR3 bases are TGTGCCAGCAGCCCTCGGGACAGGGTCGAGCAGTACTTC. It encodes CASSPRDRVEQYF. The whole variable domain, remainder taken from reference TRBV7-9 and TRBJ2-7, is DTGVSQNPRHKITKRGQNVTFRCDPISEHNRLYWYRQTLGQGPEFLTYFQNEAQLEKSRLLSDRFSAERPKGSFSTLEIQRTEQGDSAMYLCASSPRDRVEQYFGPGTRLTVT.

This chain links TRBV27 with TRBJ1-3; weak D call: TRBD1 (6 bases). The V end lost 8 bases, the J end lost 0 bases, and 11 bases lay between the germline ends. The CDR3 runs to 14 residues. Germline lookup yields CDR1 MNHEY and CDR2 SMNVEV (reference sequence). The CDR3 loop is CASRGQYSGNTIYF. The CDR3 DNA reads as TGTGCCAGCCGCGGACAGTACTCTGGAAACACCATATATTTT.

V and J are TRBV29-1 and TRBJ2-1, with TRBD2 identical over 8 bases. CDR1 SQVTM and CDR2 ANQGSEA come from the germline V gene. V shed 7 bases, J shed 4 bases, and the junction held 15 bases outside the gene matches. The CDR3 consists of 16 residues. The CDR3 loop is CSAEGGAGTSYNEQFF. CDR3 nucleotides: TGCAGCGCAGAGGGGGGTGCCGGGACTAGTTACAATGAGCAGTTCTTC.

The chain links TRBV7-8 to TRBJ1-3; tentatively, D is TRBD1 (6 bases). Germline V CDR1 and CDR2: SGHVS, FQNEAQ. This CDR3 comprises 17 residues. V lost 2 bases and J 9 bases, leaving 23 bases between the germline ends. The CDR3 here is CASSLSRGSLSVGTIYF. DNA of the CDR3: TGTGCCAGCAGCTTAAGCAGGGGCTCATTATCCGTCGGCACCATATATTTT.

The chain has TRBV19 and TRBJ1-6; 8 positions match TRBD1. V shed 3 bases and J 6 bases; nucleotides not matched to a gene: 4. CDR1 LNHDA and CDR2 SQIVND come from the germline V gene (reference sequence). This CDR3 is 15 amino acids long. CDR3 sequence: CASSILQGVNSPLHF. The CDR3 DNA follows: TGTGCCAGTAGTATCTTACAGGGGGTTAATTCACCCCTCCACTTT.